This T cell receptor beta chain stems from a study of identical twins. Overall study results and limits: Out-of-frame beta chain sequences displayed weaker excess sharing between twins.

The CDR3 sequence is 16 residues long. V lost 3 bases and J lost 0, with 13 bases in between. CDR1 is SGHDT and CDR2 is YYEEEE in the germline V gene. On this clonotype itself: Its matching antigen is unknown.

Template switching introduced a universal primer site, and the cDNA bore unique molecular identifiers. TCRdb passed the 5' RACE reads through MiXCR, listing each CDR3 protein once. There are around 490,000 distinct CDR3 sequences in the sample; 20% to 25% occur only once, and approximately 0.5% lies in the top ten. The same specimen was also included in a second study, on yellow fever vaccine responses in identical twins.

Sequences were obtained from CD4+ T cells sorted from blood. The sequence was collected from a woman between 18 and 29 years old in good health. J is TRBJ2-4 and V is TRBV5-6; a weak D match, TRBD1 (6 bases). The CDR3 nucleotides read TGTGCCAGCAGCTCCGGGACAATCATAGCCAAAAACATTCAGTACTTC. Protein: CASSSGTIIAKNIQYF.